This TCR beta chain came from a study of OX40 agonist ivuxolimab in advanced cancers. Profiled with immunoSEQ multiplex PCR; TCRdb holds only in-frame clones, not every one. The sample gives about 86,000 clones, around nine tenths of which show up once; less than 1.5% is in the top ten. The source is an adult with an advanced solid tumor such as melanoma, head and neck, liver or kidney cancer. Sample: CD4+ or CD8+ T cells sorted from blood, taken in a trial of the OX40 agonist ivuxolimab.

The CDR3 DNA reads TGTGCCAGCAGCAGGGGGTTTATTGGTGAGACCCAGTACTTC. Protein: CASSRGFIGETQYF. J is TRBJ2-5 and V is TRBV6-1, with 7 bases identical to TRBD1. This CDR3 spans 14 amino acids. V shed 6 bases and J 5 bases; nucleotides not matched to a gene: 9. Germline V gene data show CDR1 as MNHNS and CDR2 as SASEGT.